A single sample is the source of the 9 T cell receptor beta chains below, sequenced in a study of shared clonotypes between healthy human individuals. Repertoires were generated with immunoSEQ multiplex PCR, while TCRdb's copy carries only in-frame clones and drops some. This sample has about 450,000 clones, with roughly 77% found just once. The sample consisted of PBMCs. The receptors come from a woman aged 40 to 50 in good health. Some clones in this sample may be carry-over from other donors' samples.

The V gene is TRBV7-9, the J gene TRBJ2-7, with 10 nucleotides matching TRBD2. Germline-derived CDR1 and CDR2 are SEHNR and FQNEAQ (reference sequence). The V segment lost 5 bases and the J segment 6 bases; nucleotides outside the gene matches: 10. The CDR3 has 15 residues. The CDR3 here is CASSGISSGSTEQYF. As DNA, the CDR3 is TGTGCCAGCAGCGGGATTTCTAGCGGGAGTACCGAGCAGTACTTC.

V gene TRBV11-2 combines with J gene TRBJ2-5; D unresolved. The J call may be incorrect, as the DNA end agrees better with TRBJ2-7. Germline loops: CDR1 SGHAT, CDR2 FQNNGV. This CDR3 region has 12 residues. For the CDR3, the DNA is TGTGCCAGCAGCCGAACCCCCTACGAGCAGTACTTC. This encodes CASSRTPYEQYF.

The chain links TRBV11-3 to TRBJ2-1, with 7 nucleotides matching TRBD1. The length of the CDR3 is 15 residues. CDR1 is SGHNT, CDR2 YENEEA, per germline. After removal of 3 bases from V and 5 bases from J, the junction contained 7 bases not matched to a gene. CDR3 region: CASSLQGEPNNEQFF. CDR3 bases: TGTGCCAGCAGCTTGCAGGGGGAACCAAACAATGAGCAGTTCTTC.

In regard to this clone: The sample contains more than one DNA sequence encoding this CDR3. The chain employs TRBV6-5 and TRBJ2-7; D is undetermined. Germline V gene data show CDR1 as MNHEY and CDR2 as SVGAGI. Trimming cost V 2 bases and J 0 bases, with 5 bases left between them. This CDR3 is 13 amino acids long. This chain's CDR3 is CASSYGDSYEQYF. CDR3 DNA sequence: TGTGCCAGCAGTTACGGGGACTCCTACGAGCAGTACTTC.

This chain connects TRBV21-1 to TRBJ2-7; the table gives TRBD2 as D, unverified against the DNA. TRBV21-1 is a listed pseudogene. CDR3 size: 16 residues. The CDR3, as DNA: TGTGCCAGCAGCAACGGGACTAGCGGGGAAGATTACGAGCAGTACTTC. Translation gives CASSNGTSGEDYEQYF.

This chain links TRBV27 with TRBJ2-1; TRBD2 matches 7 bases. Germline loops: CDR1 MNHEY, CDR2 SMNVEV (reference sequence). The CDR3 is 16 amino acids. With V trimmed by 0 bases and J by 6 bases, 8 bases remained unmatched. CDR3 bases: TGTGCCAGCAGTTTATCGTTTGCTAGCGGCCTCAATGAGCAGTTCTTC. Its translation: CASSLSFASGLNEQFF.

With regard to this clone: This specimen includes other DNA sequences encoding the same CDR3. V and J are TRBV28 and TRBJ2-4, with D uncertain. Between the trimmed V and J ends, which lost 2 bases and 0 bases, there was a span of 5 bases. CDR3 length equals 14 residues. Germline V CDR1 and CDR2: MDHEN, SYDVKM. The CDR3 DNA is TGTGCCAGCAGTTTAGGGCTAGCCAAAAACATTCAGTACTTC. Its translation is CASSLGLAKNIQYF.

The chain recombines TRBV5-5 with TRBJ1-5; D is possibly TRBD1 (5 bases). With 2 bases removed from V and 7 bases from J, the gap between germline ends came to 10 bases. CDR3 length equals 13 residues. Germline V lookup: CDR1 SGHKS, CDR2 YYEKEE (reference sequence). The CDR3 DNA follows: TGTGCCAGCAGCTTCCAGGGAGGACAGCCCCAGCATTTT. Translated: CASSFQGGQPQHF.

J is TRBJ2-1 and V is TRBV7-3; D uncertain. CDR3 length: 13 residues. V was cut by 5 bases and J by 4 bases, with 9 bases left in between. CDR1 and CDR2 (germline): SGHTA, FQGTGA. The CDR3 coding sequence is TGTGCCAGCAGCCTCCAGGTGTACAATGAGCAGTTCTTC. This gives the protein CASSLQVYNEQFF.